Listed below are T cell receptor beta chains from one sample, sequenced in a study of blood T cell repertoires in COVID-19. Sequencing was performed with immunoSEQ multiplex PCR; in TCRdb, only in-frame clones are kept and a portion is missing. The sample lists roughly 200,000 clones; approximately 90% were seen once. The sequencing input was peripheral blood. These receptors all stem from a woman in her 40s who had recovered from COVID-19. Both conserved end residues are part of each CDR3. The order of the fields is clone size, V gene, J gene, CDR3 protein. Only some rows state a clone size, as once, few, many or a class for expanded clones.

size: NA
V: TRBV7-2
J: TRBJ2-1
CDR3: CASSSKSGSSYNEQFF

size: NA
V: TRBV27
J: TRBJ2-7
CDR3: CASSLSRDGSTYEQYF

size: NA
V: TRBV27
J: TRBJ2-5
CDR3: CASSSARQERETQYF

size: NA
V: TRBV7-9
J: TRBJ2-2
CDR3: CASSLGQGYPGELFF

size: NA
V: TRBV28
J: TRBJ2-7
CDR3: CASGGRVYEQYF

size: NA
V: TRBV18
J: TRBJ2-1
CDR3: CASSPGTSVSRGQNEQFF

size: NA
V: TRBV28
J: TRBJ1-6
CDR3: CASSQGEDRGNSPLHF

size: NA
V: TRBV11-2
J: TRBJ1-2
CDR3: CASSWDRANYGYTF

size: NA
V: TRBV6-5
J: TRBJ1-3
CDR3: CASSYSGGNTIYF

size: NA
V: TRBV4-2
J: TRBJ1-6
CDR3: CASSQDPWAENSPLHF

size: NA
V: TRBV4-2
J: TRBJ2-1
CDR3: CASSQDRTGSSYNEQFF

size: NA
V: TRBV19
J: TRBJ2-7
CDR3: CASSVWGTVSSYEQYF

size: NA
V: TRBV24-1
J: TRBJ2-1
CDR3: CATSGVGLALNNEQFF

size: NA
V: TRBV4-3
J: TRBJ1-1
CDR3: CASSQDRGRGWQAFF

size: NA
V: TRBV18
J: TRBJ2-5
CDR3: CASSPGIAVSNQETQYF

size: NA
V: TRBV19
J: TRBJ2-2
CDR3: CASSPTISSTGELFF

size: NA
V: TRBV30
J: TRBJ2-7
CDR3: CAWEQGDYEQYF

size: NA
V: TRBV29-1
J: TRBJ2-5
CDR3: CSVVGIDRGVQETQYF

size: once
V: TRBV7-3
J: TRBJ1-1
CDR3: CASSGAVNTEAFF

size: NA
V: TRBV7-2
J: TRBJ1-2
CDR3: CASSSLPPGNGGYTF

size: once
V: TRBV6-2/TRBV6-3
J: TRBJ2-7
CDR3: CASSKSHREGEQYF

size: NA
V: TRBV6-5
J: TRBJ2-4
CDR3: CASTRLGENIQYF

size: NA
V: TRBV18
J: TRBJ2-5
CDR3: CASSPSRALRSNQETQYF

size: NA
V: TRBV30
J: TRBJ2-3
CDR3: CAWSRRRSTDTQYF

size: NA
V: TRBV27
J: TRBJ1-1
CDR3: CASSPGTGQWTEAFF

size: NA
V: TRBV6-5
J: TRBJ2-1
CDR3: CASRLTGTSGNEQFF

size: NA
V: TRBV3-1/TRBV3-2
J: TRBJ2-1
CDR3: CASSLSFGEQFF